These 26 T cell receptor beta chains share one sample of origin, sequenced in a study of T cell responses to AZD1222 COVID-19 vaccine. Generated by immunoSEQ multiplex PCR, the TCRdb table keeps only in-frame clones and is missing some. The sample yields 90,000 to 130,000 clones, 85% to 95% seen once. The specimen comprised peripheral blood, sampled on day 0 of AZD1222 vaccination. Every receptor here comes from an adult in good health.

This sequence joins TRBV9 and TRBJ1-2; D uncertain. Trimming pared 4 bases from V and 1 base from J, leaving 23 bases between. The CDR3 sequence is 18 residues long. Germline lookup yields CDR1 SGDLS and CDR2 YYNGEE. This CDR3 is CASSPKNPTDQLNYGYTF. The CDR3 coding sequence is TGTGCCAGCAGCCCAAAGAATCCCACAGACCAACTTAACTATGGCTACACCTTC.

V and J are TRBV30 and TRBJ1-2; D is ambiguous. Germline V gives CDR1 GTSNPN, CDR2 SVGIG (reference sequence). CDR3 length: 15 amino acids. The V and J ends lost 0 bases and 8 bases respectively, with 19 bases between them. CDR3 bases: TGTGCCTGGAGTGTTGTTCTTGTGGCTGGAGGAGGCTACACCTTC. Amino acid sequence: CAWSVVLVAGGGYTF. Full variable domain (missing parts from reference TRBV30 and TRBJ1-2): SQTIHQWPATLVQPVGSPLSLECTVEGTSNPNLYWYRQAAGRGLQLLFYSVGIGQISSEVPQNLSASRPQDRQFILSSKKLLLSDSGFYLCAWSVVLVAGGGYTFGSGTRLTVV.

The V gene is TRBV6-5, the J gene TRBJ2-7, with 10 bases identical to TRBD1. The CDR3 is 15 amino acids. J lost 4 bases, V lost 5 bases, and 8 bases had no gene match. The germline gives CDR1 MNHEY, CDR2 SVGAGI. This CDR3 reads CASSLLRQGAYEQYF. As DNA, the CDR3 is TGTGCCAGCAGTCTCCTCCGACAGGGGGCTTACGAGCAGTACTTC.

The V gene is TRBV5-6, the J gene TRBJ1-2; TRBD1 is a possible D gene (5 bases). Trimming left V 0 bases short and J 5 bases short, with 11 bases between. Germline assignment: CDR1 SGHDT and CDR2 YYEEEE. CDR3 length equals 14 residues. Written as DNA, the CDR3 is TGTGCCAGCAGCTTGGCAGAGGGGTGGTATGGCTACACCTTC. Translating it yields CASSLAEGWYGYTF.

V is TRBV5-6 and J is TRBJ2-5; unclear D gene. Trimming took off 1 base at V and 4 bases at J, with 11 bases between the two ends. The CDR3 has 14 residues. Germline V lookup: CDR1 SGHDT, CDR2 YYEEEE. CDR3 in amino acids: CASSLSGILETQYF. CDR3 sequence (DNA): TGTGCCAGCAGCTTGAGTGGGATTCTAGAGACCCAGTACTTC.

V gene TRBV28 combines with J gene TRBJ2-2; D unresolved. The germline V and J ends were trimmed by 5 bases and 0 bases, with 13 bases remaining between them. Germline V lookup: CDR1 MDHEN, CDR2 SYDVKM. The CDR3 consists of 16 residues. CDR3 loop: CASSPLDRANTGELFF. The CDR3 region has the DNA TGTGCCAGCAGTCCCCTGGACCGAGCGAACACCGGGGAGCTGTTTTTT.

This rearrangement joins TRBV3-1 (or the pseudogene TRBV3-2) to TRBJ1-3; 9 nucleotides line up with TRBD1. This CDR3 contains 14 residues. The V segment lost 4 bases and the J segment 4 bases; nucleotides outside the gene matches: 2. Germline CDR1 reads LGHDT; CDR2 reads YNNKEL (reference sequence). CDR3 DNA sequence: TGTGCCAGCAGCCTGACAGGGGGAGGAAACACCATATATTTT. Its protein product is CASSLTGGGNTIYF.

V is TRBV11-2 and J is TRBJ1-4, with unresolved D. The germline V and J ends were trimmed by 2 bases and 6 bases, with 7 bases remaining between them. This CDR3 has 13 amino acids. Germline loops: CDR1 SGHAT, CDR2 FQNNGV. The CDR3 DNA reads TGTGCCAGCAGCTTATTCGGATATGAAAAACTGTTTTTT. Protein product: CASSLFGYEKLFF.

Only one count was recorded for this clone. The CDR3 bases are TGCGCCAGCAGCCAAGATATGGACAGGGGATATTCACCCCTCCACTTT. It specifies CASSQDMDRGYSPLHF. This rearrangement joins TRBV4-1 to TRBJ1-6, with 9 bases matching TRBD1. This CDR3 has 16 amino acids. The ends lost 0 bases at V and 8 bases at J; junction bases unmatched: 5. The germline V gene has CDR1 MGHRA and CDR2 YSYEKL.

This clone was observed a handful of times. This chain links TRBV19 with TRBJ2-3; D remains ambiguous. The germline V gene has CDR1 LNHDA and CDR2 SQIVND (reference sequence). The CDR3 spans 14 residues. V was clipped by 5 bases and J by 0 bases, with 9 bases between them. The CDR3 sequence: CASSAKDSTDTQYF. In DNA, the CDR3 is TGTGCCAGTAGTGCTAAGGACAGCACAGATACGCAGTATTTT.

This chain uses TRBV27 with TRBJ2-1, with 8 nucleotides matching TRBD2. The V and J ends lost 2 bases and 6 bases, in that order; junction bases with no gene match: 3. Germline V CDR1 and CDR2: MNHEY, SMNVEV (reference sequence). The CDR3 runs 14 residues. In nucleotides, the CDR3 is TGTGCCAGCAGTTTAGGGGGACTAGTCAATGAGCAGTTCTTC. It codes for CASSLGGLVNEQFF.

This chain's CDR3 is CASSWDRGRMTDGYEQYF. The CDR3 nucleotides are TGCGCCAGCAGCTGGGACAGGGGGCGAATGACTGATGGGTACGAGCAGTACTTC. The chain is built from TRBV5-1 and TRBJ2-7; 12 bases agree with TRBD1. Germline V CDR1 and CDR2: SGHRS, YFSETQ. This CDR3 contains 18 residues. V lost 3 bases, J lost 4 bases, and 14 bases stayed unmatched.

V gene TRBV7-8 combines with J gene TRBJ1-2; TRBD1 is a possible D gene (6 bases). CDR3 length: 16 amino acids. V lost 5 bases to trimming and J lost 0 bases, with 16 bases between them. Germline V gene sequence: CDR1 SGHVS, CDR2 FQNEAQ. The CDR3 sequence is CASSALQGRANYGYTF. The CDR3 DNA reads as TGTGCCAGCAGCGCATTACAGGGTCGGGCTAACTATGGCTACACCTTC.

The CDR3 reads CASSLRSSGSQPQHF. Written as DNA, the CDR3 is TGTGCCAGCAGCCTTAGATCTTCAGGGAGTCAGCCCCAGCATTTT. The rearrangement joins TRBV11-3 to TRBJ1-5; tentatively, D is TRBD1 (5 bases). Germline loops: CDR1 SGHNT, CDR2 YENEEA. CDR3 length: 15 residues. The V and J ends lost 5 bases and 6 bases respectively, with 17 bases between them.

As for this clone: The same CDR3 also results from other DNA sequences found in this sample. Written as DNA, the CDR3 is TGCGCCAGCAGCTTCGGGACAGGCTCGGGAAACACCATATATTTT. This sequence encodes CASSFGTGSGNTIYF. The genes are TRBV5-1 and TRBJ1-3; TRBD1 aligns across 8 bases. The length of the CDR3 is 15 residues. J was trimmed by 4 bases and V by 2 bases; bases with no gene match: 5. The germline V gene encodes CDR1 SGHRS and CDR2 YFSETQ. The whole variable domain, remainder taken from reference TRBV5-1 and TRBJ1-3, is KAGVTQTPRYLIKTRGQQVTLSCSPISGHRSVSWYQQTPGQGLQFLFEYFSETQRNKGNFPGRFSGRQFSNSRSEMNVSTLELGDSALYLCASSFGTGSGNTIYFGEGSWLTVV.

This clone is labeled medium-sized. The genes are TRBV9 and TRBJ1-6; 9 bases align to TRBD1. Germline V gene sequence: CDR1 SGDLS, CDR2 YYNGEE. This CDR3 has 14 amino acids. Losses at the gene ends were 0 bases for V and 11 bases for J; bases not matched to a gene: 3. As DNA, the CDR3 is TGTGCCAGCAGCGTAGGACAGGGGGACGCACCCCTCCACTTT. It specifies CASSVGQGDAPLHF.

The CDR3 spells CASTPERLADQPQHF. The CDR3 DNA reads TGTGCCAGCACTCCGGAGAGGCTGGCGGATCAGCCCCAGCATTTT. This chain links TRBV2 with TRBJ1-5; D is ambiguous. This CDR3 contains 15 residues. Germline CDR1 SNHLY, CDR2 FYNNEI. Deletions cut 7 bases from V and 5 bases from J, with 18 bases between.

The rearrangement uses TRBV7-9 and TRBJ1-1; D uncertain. V lost 5 bases and J lost 4, with 8 bases in between. The length of the CDR3 is 12 residues. In germline, CDR1 is SEHNR, CDR2 FQNEAQ (reference sequence). The CDR3 sequence is CASSPGFTEAFF. CDR3 nucleotides: TGTGCCAGCAGCCCCGGTTTCACTGAAGCTTTCTTT.

V gene TRBV5-1 combines with J gene TRBJ1-2; tentative D call: TRBD1 (6 bases). This CDR3 has 12 residues. Germline values: CDR1 SGHRS, CDR2 YFSETQ. Trimming left V 4 bases short and J 8 bases short, with 12 bases between. CDR3 nucleotide sequence: TGCGCCAGCAGCCCACAGGGTGACGGCTACACCTTC. This translates into CASSPQGDGYTF.

V gene TRBV9 combines with J gene TRBJ1-6; D is perhaps TRBD1 (5 bases). There are 17 residues in the CDR3. V lost 4 bases and J 0 bases, leaving 14 bases between the germline ends. Per germline, CDR1 SGDLS and CDR2 YYNGEE. CDR3 DNA: TGTGCCAGCAGCAGTGGAGTGGGGGGCTCCTATAATTCACCCCTCCACTTT. Protein sequence: CASSSGVGGSYNSPLHF.

This chain connects TRBV21-1 to TRBJ1-2; the D call TRBD1 from the table was never checked on the DNA. TRBV21-1 counts as a pseudogene. This CDR3 contains 17 residues. CDR3 bases: TGTGCCAGCAGCAAAAAAGCGGACAGGGTGACTAACTATGGCTACACCTTC. Protein sequence: CASSKKADRVTNYGYTF.

The chain employs TRBV5-1 and TRBJ1-2, with TRBD1 matching over 8 bases. The CDR3 contains 20 residues. The J segment lost 2 bases and the V segment lost 3 bases, leaving 21 bases of the junction unmatched. CDR1 is SGHRS and CDR2 is YFSETQ in the germline V gene. The CDR3: CASSSGGSPTGQGGNYGYTF. DNA of the CDR3: TGCGCCAGCAGCTCTGGGGGTTCTCCTACTGGACAGGGAGGGAACTATGGCTACACCTTC.

The chain is built from TRBV4-1 and TRBJ1-3; D gene ambiguous. Per germline, CDR1 MGHRA and CDR2 YSYEKL. V lost 0 bases and J lost 0, with 12 bases in between. This CDR3 has 17 amino acids. The CDR3 DNA follows: TGCGCCAGCAGCCAAGATCGAGGACCCGTCTCTGGAAACACCATATATTTT. Protein product: CASSQDRGPVSGNTIYF.

V usage is TRBV27 and J usage is TRBJ1-5, with 10 bases aligning to TRBD1. Germline V gene sequence: CDR1 MNHEY, CDR2 SMNVEV (reference sequence). This CDR3 contains 16 residues. V shed 4 bases and J 5 bases; nucleotides not matched to a gene: 8. The CDR3 loop is CASSSRDRGYDQPQHF. As DNA, the CDR3 is TGTGCCAGCAGTTCCCGGGACAGGGGTTACGATCAGCCCCAGCATTTT.

This chain uses TRBV30 with TRBJ1-3; no definite D call. Between the trimmed V and J ends, which lost 5 bases and 4 bases, there was a span of 6 bases. The CDR3 loop spans 11 amino acids. Germline V gene sequence: CDR1 GTSNPN, CDR2 SVGIG (reference sequence). Here the CDR3 reads CAWRSGNTIYF. DNA for the CDR3: TGTGCCTGGCGTTCCGGAAACACCATATATTTT.

The chain couples TRBV2 to TRBJ1-6; the D gene is possibly TRBD1 (5 bases). Between the trimmed V and J ends, which lost 10 bases and 6 bases, there was a span of 10 bases. CDR3 size: 12 residues. Germline V CDR1 and CDR2: SNHLY, FYNNEI. The CDR3 coding sequence is TGTGCCAACGGGGCGGCTAATTCACCCCTCCACTTT. Amino acid sequence: CANGAANSPLHF.